The T cell receptor (beta chain) described here comes from a study of post-analysis software for immune sequencing data. The overall study: Recorded subtypes: relapsing-remitting, secondary progressive, progressive-relapsing; some patients unannotated. Notes on the study in general: Diversity measured as normalized Chao1 was significantly lower in multiple sclerosis patients than in controls. Patients had higher frequencies than controls of a few TRBV segments, including TRBV5-6, TRBV5-1 and TRBV20-1.

Looked up from germline, CDR1 is SQVTM and CDR2 is ANQGSEA. The V end lost 8 bases, the J end lost 4 bases, and 14 bases lay between the germline ends. There are 12 residues in the CDR3. This clonotype was picked up a small number of times. Its specificity is not known. Included in the TCR beta cDNA libraries were unique molecular identifiers. Each sample of roughly 0.9 to 11 million input T cells yielded about 500,000 cDNA molecules, so each molecule approximated one T cell. One entry per CDR3 protein results from TCRdb running MiXCR on the PCR reads. The repertoire holds approximately 730,000 distinct CDR3 sequences, with roughly 50% as singletons.

This TCR came from a girl between 10 and 17 years old with multiple sclerosis. The sequencing sample was made of blood. The gene calls are TRBV29-1 and TRBJ1-2; D gene ambiguous. The chain's CDR3 is CSSWGGSYGYTF. CDR3 DNA: TGCAGCTCTTGGGGTGGGTCCTATGGCTACACCTTC.